The rows below give T cell receptor beta chains drawn from one sample of a study of blood T cell repertoires in COVID-19. Here immunoSEQ multiplex PCR was the method, and the copy in TCRdb shows in-frame clones only, minus some. Here the sample spans more than 45,000 clones, more than 75% being singletons. Material: peripheral blood. All receptors come from a human donor with active COVID-19. The donor label of this sample is uncertain. CDR3s include the opening cysteine and the closing phenylalanine or tryptophan. A D gene is named only where the DNA matches it firmly. A row's size may be missing; if present it is once, few, many or a size class.

CDR3aa: CASSRTLGTPGSGTDTQYF
CDR3nt: TGTGCCAGCAGTCGTACTCTCGGGACACCTGGTAGTGGCACAGATACGCAGTATTTT
abundance: -
d_gene: -
j_gene: TRBJ2-3
v_gene: TRBV28

CDR3aa: CALPTGDPETQYF
CDR3nt: TGTGCCCTACCAACGGGGGATCCGGAGACCCAGTACTTC
abundance: -
d_gene: -
j_gene: TRBJ2-5
v_gene: TRBV7-2

CDR3aa: CATGTPVGTQYF
CDR3nt: TGTGCCACCGGGACTCCCGTCGGGACCCAGTACTTC
abundance: few
d_gene: -
j_gene: TRBJ2-5
v_gene: TRBV19

CDR3aa: CASSHLAGENTGELFF
CDR3nt: TGTGCCAGCAGCCACCTAGCGGGTGAGAACACCGGGGAGCTGTTTTTT
abundance: -
d_gene: TRBD2
j_gene: TRBJ2-2
v_gene: TRBV3-1/TRBV3-2

CDR3aa: CASSPQTGYEQYF
CDR3nt: TGTGCCAGTAGTCCCCAGACAGGCTACGAGCAGTACTTC
abundance: -
d_gene: -
j_gene: TRBJ2-7
v_gene: TRBV19

CDR3aa: CASSVGPADQPQHF
CDR3nt: TGTGCCAGCAGCGTAGGTCCGGCGGATCAGCCCCAGCATTTT
abundance: -
d_gene: -
j_gene: TRBJ1-5
v_gene: TRBV9

CDR3aa: CASSLTGQFDGYTF
CDR3nt: TGCGCCAGCAGCTTAACAGGGCAGTTTGATGGCTACACCTTC
abundance: -
d_gene: -
j_gene: TRBJ1-2
v_gene: TRBV5-1

CDR3aa: CASSLKGAKNIQYF
CDR3nt: TGTGCCAGCAGCTTGAAGGGGGCCAAAAACATTCAGTACTTC
abundance: -
d_gene: -
j_gene: TRBJ2-4
v_gene: TRBV5-6

CDR3aa: CASRRGGVDTQYF
CDR3nt: TGTGCCAGCAGGAGGGGAGGAGTAGATACGCAGTATTTT
abundance: once
d_gene: -
j_gene: TRBJ2-3
v_gene: TRBV12-3/TRBV12-4

CDR3aa: CASSYQGPISGNTIYF
CDR3nt: TGTGCCAGCAGTTACCAGGGCCCGATCTCTGGAAACACCATATATTTT
abundance: -
d_gene: -
j_gene: TRBJ1-3
v_gene: TRBV6-5

CDR3aa: CASSGVMLTRLAGRRTHTDTQYF
CDR3nt: TGCGCCAGCAGTGGTGTTATGCTAACCCGACTAGCGGGGAGACGAACCCACACAGATACGCAGTATTTT
abundance: -
d_gene: TRBD2
j_gene: TRBJ2-3
v_gene: TRBV10-2

CDR3aa: CASSMAGRGIYGYTF
CDR3nt: TGTGCCAGCAGCATGGCAGGGCGTGGGATCTATGGCTACACCTTC
abundance: -
d_gene: -
j_gene: TRBJ1-2
v_gene: TRBV21-1

CDR3aa: CAIGPGQGAGDYGYTF
CDR3nt: TGTGCCATCGGCCCGGGACAGGGGGCAGGAGACTATGGCTACACCTTC
abundance: -
d_gene: TRBD1
j_gene: TRBJ1-2
v_gene: TRBV10-3

CDR3aa: CASSATGNGKFTAFF
CDR3nt: TGTGCCAGCAGTGCCACAGGGAATGGAAAGTTTACGGCTTTCTTT
abundance: -
d_gene: -
j_gene: TRBJ1-1
v_gene: TRBV28

CDR3aa: CASRAKGGSYGYTF
CDR3nt: TGTGCCAGCAGGGCTAAGGGGGGGAGCTATGGCTACACCTTC
abundance: -
d_gene: -
j_gene: TRBJ1-2
v_gene: TRBV6-5

CDR3aa: CASSQGGTQYF
CDR3nt: TGTGCCAGCAGTCAGGGAGGTACGCAGTATTTT
abundance: -
d_gene: -
j_gene: TRBJ2-3
v_gene: TRBV12-3/TRBV12-4

CDR3aa: CASSLQAITEAFF
CDR3nt: TGTGCCAGCAGTTTACAGGCGATCACTGAAGCTTTCTTT
abundance: -
d_gene: -
j_gene: TRBJ1-1
v_gene: TRBV27